Each of the 15 T cell receptor beta chains below was sequenced from the same sample in a study of T cells after yellow fever vaccination. Via MiXCR, TCRdb re-called the 5' RACE reads, giving one row per CDR3 protein. The table shows 620,000 or so distinct CDR3 sequences, with 12% occurring only once. Sample: PBMCs, taken on the day of the yellow fever booster vaccination. The receptors were gathered from a man aged 30 to 39 who received the YFV17D yellow fever vaccine.

The V and J genes are TRBV5-1 and TRBJ2-7; D call uncertain. The V end lost 0 bases, the J end lost 6 bases, and 7 bases lay between the germline ends. This CDR3 spans 12 amino acids. Germline values: CDR1 SGHRS, CDR2 YFSETQ. DNA of the CDR3: TGCGCCAGCAGCTTGGTGCCCCCCGAGCAGTACTTC. Translated, it gives CASSLVPPEQYF. The full variable domain, completed using reference TRBV5-1 and TRBJ2-7, is KAGVTQTPRYLIKTRGQQVTLSCSPISGHRSVSWYQQTPGQGLQFLFEYFSETQRNKGNFPGRFSGRQFSNSRSEMNVSTLELGDSALYLCASSLVPPEQYFGPGTRLTVT.

The chain has TRBV28 and TRBJ1-1; 7 nucleotides line up with TRBD1. CDR1 is MDHEN, CDR2 SYDVKM, per germline. After removal of 1 base from V and 11 bases from J, the junction contained 10 bases not matched to a gene. This CDR3 region has 14 residues. The CDR3 spells CASSLLDRDSRAFF. In DNA, the CDR3 is TGTGCCAGCAGTTTATTAGACAGGGACTCTAGGGCTTTCTTT.

V gene TRBV25-1 combines with J gene TRBJ1-1, with D unresolved. CDR1 and CDR2 from the germline V gene are MGHDK and SYGVNS. V lost 4 bases, J lost 2 bases, and 11 bases lay in between. The CDR3 contains 14 residues. This chain's CDR3 is CASSALWPNTEAFF. In DNA form, the CDR3 reads TGTGCCAGCAGTGCGTTATGGCCCAACACTGAAGCTTTCTTT.

This clonotype was detected many times. The chain links TRBV7-2 to TRBJ2-1, with a possible D match to TRBD1 (6 bases). Germline V gives CDR1 SGHTA, CDR2 FQGNSA. The CDR3 has 16 residues. V was clipped by 2 bases and J by 2 bases, with 13 bases between them. This chain's CDR3 is CASSLRSGATYNEQFF. As DNA, the CDR3 is TGTGCCAGCAGCTTAAGGTCAGGGGCTACCTACAATGAGCAGTTCTTC.

A few counts support this clonotype. The V call is TRBV6-5, the J call TRBJ1-4; tentatively, D is TRBD1 (5 bases). Trimming took off 4 bases at V and 3 bases at J, with 12 bases between the two ends. The germline CDR1 and CDR2 sequences are MNHEY and SVGAGI. The CDR3 sequence is 15 residues long. CDR3 region: CASSFRGPANEKLFF. In DNA, the CDR3 is TGTGCCAGCAGTTTCCGGGGCCCAGCTAATGAAAAACTGTTTTTT.

The gene calls are TRBV6-2 or TRBV6-3 and TRBJ1-5; 8 nucleotides align to TRBD1. In germline, CDR1 is MNHEY, CDR2 SVGEGT. Trimming at V came to 6 bases and at J to 0 bases, leaving 4 bases not matched to a gene. CDR3 length equals 15 residues. CDR3 region: CASRLQGVSNQPQHF. As DNA, the CDR3 is TGTGCCAGCAGACTACAGGGGGTTAGCAATCAGCCCCAGCATTTT.

The chain carries TRBV11-1 and TRBJ2-3; 11 bases are shared with TRBD2. The J segment lost 2 bases and the V segment lost 5 bases, leaving 15 bases of the junction unmatched. Germline CDR1 SGHAT, CDR2 FQDESV (reference sequence). The CDR3 consists of 19 residues. This CDR3 is CASSEGDTGTSGFTDTQYF. The CDR3 DNA is TGTGCCAGCAGCGAGGGGGATACAGGGACTAGCGGTTTCACAGATACGCAGTATTTT. Combining the CDR3 with reference TRBV11-1 and TRBJ2-3 gives the whole variable domain EAEVAQSPRYKITEKSQAVAFWCDPISGHATLYWYRQILGQGPELLVQFQDESVVDDSQLPKDRFSAERLKGVDSTLKIQPAELGDSAMYLCASSEGDTGTSGFTDTQYFGPGTRLTVL.

This clonotype was recorded at least ten times. The rearrangement links TRBV4-2 to TRBJ2-2; D is unresolved. Per germline, CDR1 LGHNA and CDR2 YNFKEQ. V lost 5 bases and J lost 5, with 9 bases in between. The CDR3 runs 13 residues. The CDR3 nucleotides are TGTGCCAGCAGCAGTATAGGGACCGGGGAGCTGTTTTTT. Translation: CASSSIGTGELFF.

This sequence joins TRBV27 and TRBJ2-7; a possible D gene is TRBD2 (5 bases). Germline V gene lookup returns CDR1 MNHEY and CDR2 SMNVEV (reference sequence). This CDR3 region has 15 residues. V was clipped by 6 bases and J by 1 base, with 16 bases between them. This chain's CDR3 is CASSTIGMRSYEQYF. In DNA form, the CDR3 reads TGTGCCAGCAGCACCATCGGGATGAGGTCCTACGAGCAGTACTTC.

V usage is TRBV7-9 and J usage is TRBJ1-2; D remains ambiguous. The CDR3 loop spans 12 amino acids. With 3 bases removed from V and 5 bases from J, the gap between germline ends came to 7 bases. Germline loops: CDR1 SEHNR, CDR2 FQNEAQ (reference sequence). Here the CDR3 reads CASSLSWYGYTF. Here the CDR3 DNA reads TGTGCCAGCAGCTTGTCGTGGTATGGCTACACCTTC.

This clonotype was seen more than once but under ten times. This chain links TRBV3-1 with TRBJ2-7; D unclear. Germline V gene data show CDR1 as LGHDT and CDR2 as YNNKEL (reference sequence). The CDR3 spans 11 residues. The V and J ends lost 4 bases and 6 bases respectively, with 7 bases between them. Here the CDR3 reads CASSPRCEQYF. For the CDR3, the DNA is TGTGCCAGCAGCCCCCGGTGCGAGCAGTACTTC.

V is TRBV18 and J is TRBJ2-7, with a weak D call TRBD2 (6 bases). V lost 5 bases to trimming and J lost 3 bases, with 14 bases between them. This CDR3 is built from 14 residues. Germline CDR1 KGHSH, CDR2 LQKENI. The DNA of the CDR3 is TGTGCCAGCTCAATCGGGACTCACGACTACGAGCAGTACTTC. It specifies CASSIGTHDYEQYF.

The sample holds a few counts of this clonotype. The rearrangement joins TRBV2 to TRBJ2-1; 14 bases are a match to TRBD2. Germline V gene data show CDR1 as SNHLY and CDR2 as FYNNEI. V was clipped by 9 bases and J by 7 bases; unmatched bases: 14. The CDR3 runs 17 residues. The CDR3 nucleotides read TGTGCCAGAAAGGGACTAGCGGGAGCCCTACGCCGGAATGAGCAGTTCTTC. Amino acids: CARKGLAGALRRNEQFF.

This clonotype was seen more than once but under ten times. The V and J genes are TRBV15 and TRBJ1-6, with D tentatively TRBD1 (6 bases). Germline V gene data show CDR1 as LNHNV and CDR2 as YYDKDF (reference sequence). This CDR3 has 15 amino acids. The V end lost 3 bases, the J end lost 10 bases, and 16 bases lay between the germline ends. CDR3 residues: CATSRAQGPWSPLHF. For the CDR3, the DNA is TGTGCCACCAGCAGGGCACAGGGTCCATGGTCACCCCTCCACTTT. Combining the CDR3 with reference TRBV15 and TRBJ1-6 gives the whole variable domain DAMVIQNPRYQVTQFGKPVTLSCSQTLNHNVMYWYQQKSSQAPKLLFHYYDKDFNNEADTPDNFQSRRPNTSFCFLDIRSPGLGDTAMYLCATSRAQGPWSPLHFGNGTRLTVT.

The rearrangement joins TRBV7-6 to TRBJ2-1; possibly TRBD2 for D (6 bases). Germline CDR1 reads SGHVS; CDR2 reads FNYEAQ. The CDR3 covers 15 residues. Trimming left V 1 base short and J 4 bases short, with 11 bases between. The CDR3 loop is CASSLGRAGYNEQFF. Written as DNA, the CDR3 is TGTGCCAGCAGCTTAGGGAGGGCCGGTTACAATGAGCAGTTCTTC.